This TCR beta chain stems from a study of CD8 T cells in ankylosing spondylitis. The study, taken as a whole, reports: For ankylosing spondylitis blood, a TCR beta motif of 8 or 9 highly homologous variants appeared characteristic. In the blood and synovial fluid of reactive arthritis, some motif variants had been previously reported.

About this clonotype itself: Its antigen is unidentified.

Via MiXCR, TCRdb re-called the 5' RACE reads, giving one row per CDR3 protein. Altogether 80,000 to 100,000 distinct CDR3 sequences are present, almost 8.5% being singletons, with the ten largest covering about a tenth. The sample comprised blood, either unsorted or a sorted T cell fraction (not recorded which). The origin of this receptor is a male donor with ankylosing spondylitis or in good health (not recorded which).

As DNA, the CDR3 is TGTGCCAGCAGTTACTGGGTGGGGAGCAGACCCGGGGAGCTGTTTTTT. Encoded protein: CASSYWVGSRPGELFF. The chain carries TRBV6-5 and TRBJ2-2; D perhaps matches TRBD2 (5 bases). Germline V gives CDR1 MNHEY, CDR2 SVGAGI. Trimming took 1 base from V and 6 from J, leaving 15 bases between them. The CDR3 length is 16 residues.